This TCR beta chain was found in a study of beta chain features in type 1 diabetes. Reverse transcription of all isolated RNA meant that expressed TCRB transcripts were sequenced. Profiling relied on immunoSEQ multiplex PCR, and the TCRdb table lists in-frame clones only, not all of them. The sample includes 390,000 or so clones, approximately 15% of them seen just once. Overall study results and limits: Sampled from patients, naive, central memory and Treg TCRB repertoires appeared more similar than those sampled from healthy donors. Significant though moderate, a shortening of TCRB CDR3s appeared in all four CD4+ subsets of Type 1 diabetes patients.

Looked up from germline, CDR1 is SGDLS and CDR2 is YYNGEE. The CDR3 runs 15 residues. Deletions cut 0 bases from V and 1 base from J, with 10 bases between. On this clone itself: What it binds is unknown.

One heparinised blood draw, averaging approximately 120 mL, came from each donor. The chain couples TRBV9 to TRBJ1-1; possibly TRBD1 for D (5 bases). The source of this sequence is a man aged 25 to 45 in good health. Sequencing was done on a sample of naive CD4+ T cells from blood. CDR3 amino acids: CASSVAPGGNTEAFF. The CDR3 DNA sequence: TGTGCCAGCAGCGTAGCCCCGGGGGGGAACACTGAAGCTTTCTTT.